Below, one T cell receptor beta chain is given with its context. The source of the sample is a study of blood T cell repertoires in COVID-19. Study in general: COVID-19 samples from acute and convalescent phases originated in the United States, Italy and Spain. T cells, B-cell-depleted T cells, or PBMCs supplied cDNA or gDNA.

Sequencing used immunoSEQ multiplex PCR; TCRdb keeps in-frame clones, though not all of them. The sample lists under 250,000 clones, around four fifths occurring once. CDR1 is MNHNY, CDR2 SVGAGI, per germline (reference sequence). The CDR3 is made up of 13 amino acids. V lost 6 bases to trimming and J lost 5 bases; unmatched junction nucleotides: 6. Material for sequencing was peripheral blood. The receptor was derived from a man aged 35-49 years with acute or convalescent COVID-19. V is TRBV6-6 and J is TRBJ2-7; TRBD1 matches at 8 bases. CDR3 region: CASRVDREDEQYF. CDR3 in DNA: TGTGCCAGCAGGGTGGACAGGGAGGACGAGCAGTACTTC.